This entry lists 7 T cell receptor beta chains sequenced from one sample in a study of T cell repertoires in cytomegalovirus infection. Their cognate antigens are unknown. TCRdb ran MiXCR on the reads and lists one entry per CDR3 protein. The sample yields about half a million distinct CDR3 sequences, roughly a third seen once. Sequencing was performed on cultured PBMCs, taken from culture after CMV antigen stimulation. Receptors originate from a human donor in good health (CMV status not recorded). Some clones in this sample may be carry-over from other donors' samples.

This clonotype was counted many times. This rearrangement joins TRBV29-1 to TRBJ2-7; 11 positions match TRBD2. The CDR3 runs 12 residues. J gave up 4 bases and V 4 bases, and 0 bases lay outside the gene matches. Germline loops: CDR1 SQVTM, CDR2 ANQGSEA. The CDR3 spells CSVGLAGYEQYF. CDR3 DNA: TGCAGCGTTGGACTAGCGGGGTACGAGCAGTACTTC.

This clonotype was seen a few times. V usage is TRBV7-2 and J usage is TRBJ2-1; D remains ambiguous. CDR1 is SGHTA, CDR2 FQGNSA, per germline. This CDR3 is built from 13 residues. Trimming left V 5 bases short and J 6 bases short, with 11 bases between. The CDR3 nucleotides are TGTGCCAGCAGCCTGGATTCGATCAATGAGCAGTTCTTC. This encodes CASSLDSINEQFF.

The rearrangement uses TRBV9 and TRBJ1-2, with TRBD1 matching over 12 bases. Losses at the gene ends were 4 bases for V and 7 bases for J; bases not matched to a gene: 14. Germline assignment: CDR1 SGDLS and CDR2 YYNGEE. The CDR3 has 17 residues. As DNA, the CDR3 is TGTGCCAGCAGCTCCTACGGCCTGGGACAGGGGGCGAGTGGCTACACCTTC. It yields the protein CASSSYGLGQGASGYTF.

The sample holds a few counts of this clonotype. The chain joins TRBV4-1 to TRBJ2-1; 7 nucleotides line up with TRBD2. V lost 2 bases and J lost 5; bases outside the gene matches: 15. This CDR3 spans 18 amino acids. Germline CDR1 MGHRA, CDR2 YSYEKL. The CDR3 nucleotides are TGCGCCAGCAGCCAATTGGGGCAAGGGAGGGCCGCCAACAATGAGCAGTTCTTC. This gives the protein CASSQLGQGRAANNEQFF.

This clonotype was counted many times. V gene TRBV7-2 combines with J gene TRBJ1-3; D unclear. Germline lookup yields CDR1 SGHTA and CDR2 FQGNSA. The V gene lost 5 bases and the J gene lost 0 bases, with 11 bases spanning the gap. The CDR3 is made up of 15 amino acids. CDR3 DNA: TGTGCCAGCAGCACATACAAGAACTCTGGAAACACCATATATTTT. As protein: CASSTYKNSGNTIYF.

This clonotype was found a few times. The chain combines TRBV19 with TRBJ1-1; 7 bases match TRBD1. The CDR3 spans 15 residues. The germline V gene has CDR1 LNHDA and CDR2 SQIVND (reference sequence). The ends lost 5 bases at V and 0 bases at J; junction bases unmatched: 6. The chain's CDR3 is CASSPNQGVNTEAFF. DNA for the CDR3: TGTGCCAGTAGTCCCAACCAGGGGGTGAACACTGAAGCTTTCTTT.

This clonotype was observed many times. The CDR3 bases are TGTGCCAGCAGCTTCGGGACAGGCGGCGTGACTAATGAAAAACTGTTTTTT. Amino acid sequence: CASSFGTGGVTNEKLFF. The chain recombines TRBV7-9 with TRBJ1-4; 8 nucleotides line up with TRBD1. The CDR3 runs to 17 residues. The V gene end was trimmed by 3 bases and the J gene end by 2 bases; junction bases not matched to a gene: 8. CDR1 and CDR2 (germline): SEHNR, FQNEAQ (reference sequence).